One and the same sample provided the 21 T cell receptor beta chains below, sequenced in a study of OX40 agonist ivuxolimab in advanced cancers. Here immunoSEQ multiplex PCR was the method, and the copy in TCRdb shows in-frame clones only, minus some. The table lists 70,000 or so clones, around nine tenths of them singletons. Sequencing used CD4+ or CD8+ T cells sorted from blood, obtained in a trial of the OX40 agonist ivuxolimab. These receptors originate from an adult with an advanced solid tumor such as melanoma, head and neck, liver or kidney cancer.

This clone was observed a single time. The chain employs TRBV5-5 and TRBJ1-2, with D tentatively TRBD1 (6 bases). V gave up 1 base and J gave up 8 bases, with 12 bases separating them. Germline values: CDR1 SGHKS, CDR2 YYEKEE (reference sequence). The CDR3 is 13 amino acids. The CDR3 DNA sequence: TGTGCCAGCAGCTTGTCACAGGGTAAGGGCTACACCTTC. Translation gives CASSLSQGKGYTF.

The gene calls are TRBV11-2 and TRBJ2-1; 10 nucleotides line up with TRBD1. The V and J ends lost 3 bases and 2 bases, in that order; junction bases with no gene match: 7. Per germline, CDR1 SGHAT and CDR2 FQNNGV. The CDR3 loop spans 17 amino acids. For the CDR3, the DNA is TGTGCCAGCAGCTTCCTCACCGGGACAGGGGCCTACAATGAGCAGTTCTTC. Its translation is CASSFLTGTGAYNEQFF.

This chain links TRBV11-3 with TRBJ2-1; D is possibly TRBD1 (6 bases). This CDR3 is built from 14 residues. The germline V gene has CDR1 SGHNT and CDR2 YENEEA. V dropped 5 bases and J dropped 5 bases, with 13 bases sitting between them. CDR3 in DNA: TGTGCCAGCAGCGCATACGACAGGAACAATGAGCAGTTCTTC. This translates into CASSAYDRNNEQFF.

The rearrangement uses TRBV4-1 and TRBJ2-7; the D is unclear. CDR3 length equals 14 residues. The germline V and J ends were trimmed by 2 bases and 3 bases, with 11 bases remaining between them. Germline assignment: CDR1 MGHRA and CDR2 YSYEKL. The CDR3 protein is CASSQSRGGYEQYF. The CDR3 DNA reads as TGCGCCAGCAGCCAAAGTCGTGGCGGCTACGAGCAGTACTTC.

CDR3 protein: CASSLSRGSLETQYF. The CDR3, as DNA: TGTGCCAGCAGTTTATCGCGTGGGTCTTTAGAGACCCAGTACTTC. The genes are TRBV27 and TRBJ2-5; no clear D. The CDR3 consists of 15 residues. CDR1 MNHEY and CDR2 SMNVEV come from the germline V gene (reference sequence). V shed 0 bases and J shed 4 bases, with 12 bases lying between them.

V and J are TRBV19 and TRBJ2-3; D uncertain. Trimming removed 3 bases from V and 0 bases from J, with 1 base in between. Germline assignment: CDR1 LNHDA and CDR2 SQIVND (reference sequence). The CDR3 is 12 residues long. CDR3 loop: CASSISTDTQYF. CDR3 nucleotides: TGTGCCAGTAGTATTAGCACAGATACGCAGTATTTT.

The chain recombines TRBV6-6 with TRBJ2-7, with D unclear. Trimming left V 7 bases short and J 6 bases short, with 10 bases between. This CDR3 has 11 residues. CDR1 is MNHNY, CDR2 SVGAGI, per germline (reference sequence). The CDR3, as DNA: TGTGCCAGCACCTCCGGGTCCGAGCAGTACTTC. Translation gives CASTSGSEQYF.

The chain joins TRBV5-4 to TRBJ2-2, with 7 bases aligning to TRBD1. The CDR3 is 15 amino acids. The V gene's germline CDR1 is SGHNT and CDR2 YYREEE (reference sequence). V gave up 5 bases and J gave up 1 base; unmatched junction bases: 5. CDR3 DNA: TGTGCCAGCAGTAGACAGGGCTGGAACACCGGGGAGCTGTTTTTT. Amino acids: CASSRQGWNTGELFF.

The J gene is TRBJ1-1, the V gene TRBV29-1; 8 nucleotides match TRBD1. V trimming: 3 bases; J trimming: 4 bases; junction bases outside the gene matches: 4. CDR1 is SQVTM, CDR2 ANQGSEA, per germline. The CDR3 extends over 13 amino acids. CDR3 sequence: CSVETGESTEAFF. DNA of the CDR3: TGCAGCGTTGAGACAGGGGAGAGCACTGAAGCTTTCTTT.

The chain links TRBV6-1 to TRBJ1-6, with 8 nucleotides matching TRBD1. CDR1 is MNHNS and CDR2 is SASEGT in the germline V gene. J was trimmed by 8 bases and V by 10 bases; bases with no gene match: 13. This CDR3 is 15 amino acids long. The CDR3 sequence: CAIQHRDRFDSPLHF. DNA for the CDR3: TGTGCCATCCAGCACCGGGACAGGTTCGATTCACCCCTCCACTTT.

Regarding this clone: At one of its ends the junction is not consistent with the germline gene, which may arise from a read error. The V and J genes are TRBV6-6 and TRBJ1-2; TRBD1 agrees at 9 bases. This CDR3 contains 14 residues. From germline, CDR1 is MNHNY and CDR2 SVGAGI (reference sequence). The DNA of the CDR3 is TGTGCCAGCAGTTACGGTCCGGGACAGGGTCCCTTAGACTTC. Translating it yields CASSYGPGQGPLDF.

J is TRBJ1-2 and V is TRBV27, with D hard to call. Germline loops: CDR1 MNHEY, CDR2 SMNVEV (reference sequence). The CDR3 is made up of 13 amino acids. Trimming left V 6 bases short and J 5 bases short, with 13 bases between. As DNA, the CDR3 is TGTGCCAGCAGCCCTACGGTGAATTATGGCTACACCTTC. Translating gives CASSPTVNYGYTF.

This chain links TRBV9 with TRBJ2-1, with a possible D match to TRBD2 (5 bases). The germline gives CDR1 SGDLS, CDR2 YYNGEE. V shed 3 bases and J shed 3 bases, with 16 bases lying between them. The length of the CDR3 is 16 residues. This CDR3 is CASSGRAGPIYNEQFF. The CDR3, as DNA: TGTGCCAGCAGCGGTCGGGCGGGTCCTATCTACAATGAGCAGTTCTTC.

V usage is TRBV7-9 and J usage is TRBJ1-1; D perhaps matches TRBD1 (6 bases). This CDR3 has 17 residues. Trimming left V 6 bases short and J 1 base short, with 21 bases between. Germline CDR1 reads SEHNR; CDR2 reads FQNEAQ (reference sequence). The CDR3 region is CASSSASLGGGNTEAFF. The CDR3 DNA reads as TGTGCCAGCAGTTCCGCGTCGTTGGGAGGGGGGAACACTGAAGCTTTCTTT.

The chain recombines TRBV6-5 with TRBJ2-1; either TRBD1 or TRBD2 may fit D (6 bases each). With 1 base removed from V and 6 bases from J, the gap between germline ends came to 7 bases. Per the germline V gene, CDR1 is MNHEY and CDR2 is SVGAGI. The CDR3 has 13 residues. Written as DNA, the CDR3 is TGTGCCAGCAGTTACTGGGGGGCCAATGAGCAGTTCTTC. Amino acids: CASSYWGANEQFF.

The V and J genes are TRBV13 and TRBJ2-3; TRBD1 agrees at 8 bases. Trimming at V came to 4 bases and at J to 0 bases, leaving 3 bases not matched to a gene. The CDR3 spans 15 residues. The germline CDR1 and CDR2 sequences are PRHDT and FYEKMQ (reference sequence). The CDR3 DNA is TGTGCCAGCAGCTCCAGGGGGCCGAGCACAGATACGCAGTATTTT. Translating it yields CASSSRGPSTDTQYF.

V and J are TRBV7-3 and TRBJ2-1; D may be TRBD1 (6 bases). The CDR3 runs 15 residues. The V gene lost 2 bases and the J gene lost 0 bases, with 8 bases spanning the gap. Germline V gives CDR1 SGHTA, CDR2 FQGTGA. The CDR3 DNA reads TGTGCCAGCAGCTTAGTCAGGGGCTCCTACAATGAGCAGTTCTTC. It encodes CASSLVRGSYNEQFF.

J is TRBJ2-7 and V is TRBV5-1; the match to TRBD2 covers 9 bases. CDR3 size: 16 residues. CDR1 is SGHRS, CDR2 YFSETQ, per germline. Trimming at V came to 1 base and at J to 3 bases, leaving 8 bases not matched to a gene. The CDR3 is CASSLFPSSGDYEQYF. CDR3 in DNA: TGCGCCAGCAGCTTGTTTCCGTCTAGCGGGGACTACGAGCAGTACTTC.

The chain recombines TRBV5-6 with TRBJ2-5, with 7 bases aligning to TRBD2. CDR1 SGHDT and CDR2 YYEEEE come from the germline V gene. Trimming took 0 bases from V and 4 from J; bases not matched to a gene: 12. The CDR3 is made up of 17 amino acids. DNA for the CDR3: TGTGCCAGCAGCTTGGAGTGGGCCGGGGGGAGTAGAGAGACCCAGTACTTC. Translating it yields CASSLEWAGGSRETQYF.

V usage is TRBV7-3 and J usage is TRBJ2-2, with D hard to call. The CDR3 sequence is 15 residues long. Germline V gene sequence: CDR1 SGHTA, CDR2 FQGTGA. Trimming removed 2 bases from V and 0 bases from J, with 7 bases in between. CDR3 residues: CASSLGGSNTGELFF. In nucleotides, the CDR3 is TGTGCCAGCAGCTTAGGCGGATCGAACACCGGGGAGCTGTTTTTT.

The gene calls are TRBV7-6 and TRBJ1-2; TRBD1 matches 7 bases. CDR3 length: 14 amino acids. Germline CDR1 reads SGHVS; CDR2 reads FNYEAQ. V was pared by 2 bases and J by 6 bases, with 6 bases of the junction left unmatched. The CDR3 sequence: CASSLTQGYHGYTF. The CDR3 DNA reads TGTGCCAGCAGCTTAACACAGGGGTATCATGGCTACACCTTC. Filled out from reference TRBV7-6 and TRBJ1-2, the complete variable domain reads GAGVSQSPRYKVTKRGQDVALRCDPISGHVSLYWYRQALGQGPEFLTYFNYEAQQDKSGLPNDRFSAERPEGSISTLTIQRTEQRDSAMYRCASSLTQGYHGYTFGSGTRLTVV.